These 29 T cell receptor beta chains were all obtained from the same sample, sequenced in a study of a mutant IDH1 vaccine in newly diagnosed glioma. Time point described: baseline, week 1 (first vaccination visit). Treatment meaning: pre-vaccination baseline after standard-of-care therapy. Data came from immunoSEQ multiplex PCR; TCRdb stores just in-frame clones and leaves some out. The data show about 88,000 clones, about 80% seen once. The sample in question was PBMCs, obtained from a glioma patient treated with radiotherapy, temozolomide or both. These receptors were taken from a man aged 40-49 years with glioma. Some clones in this sample may be carry-over from other donors' samples.

The chain carries TRBV2 and TRBJ2-5, with D tentatively TRBD1 (6 bases). Germline CDR1 and CDR2: SNHLY and FYNNEI. Deletions cut 4 bases from V and 5 bases from J, with 11 bases between. This CDR3 region has 13 residues. In DNA form, the CDR3 reads TGTGCCAGCAGTGCTGCAGGGGAGGAGACCCAGTACTTC. It encodes CASSAAGEETQYF.

This rearrangement joins TRBV5-1 to TRBJ2-3, with no clear D. Germline V gene lookup returns CDR1 SGHRS and CDR2 YFSETQ. Trimming cost V 1 base and J 2 bases, with 14 bases left between them. CDR3 size: 16 residues. DNA of the CDR3: TGCGCCAGCAGCTTGCCGGCCGTACCGAACACAGATACGCAGTATTTT. As protein: CASSLPAVPNTDTQYF.

J is TRBJ2-2 and V is TRBV30; possible D gene TRBD1, 5 bases. The CDR3 runs 14 residues. Germline CDR1 is GTSNPN and CDR2 is SVGIG (reference sequence). The V gene lost 7 bases and the J gene lost 4 bases, with 16 bases spanning the gap. The CDR3 nucleotides are TGTGCCTCGTGCCCCGACAGTTCCACCGGGGAGCTGTTTTTT. It codes for CASCPDSSTGELFF.

The V call is TRBV10-3, the J call TRBJ2-7, with D possibly TRBD1 on 5 matching bases. Per the germline V gene, CDR1 is ENHRY and CDR2 is SYGVKD. The V end lost 11 bases, the J end lost 4 bases, and 18 bases lay between the germline ends. This CDR3 region has 13 residues. Here the CDR3 DNA reads TGTGCCTCCTCGTTAGGGGAAAGGTACGAGCAGTACTTC. Translated: CASSLGERYEQYF.

The rearrangement links TRBV7-9 to TRBJ1-2; possible D gene TRBD1, 5 bases. The germline gives CDR1 SEHNR, CDR2 FQNEAQ (reference sequence). This CDR3 spans 15 amino acids. V was shortened by 10 bases and J by 0 bases, with 18 bases between the two germline ends. The CDR3 loop reads CAIAAGTGANYGYTF. DNA of the CDR3: TGTGCCATCGCCGCCGGGACGGGAGCTAACTATGGCTACACCTTC.

This clone was seen just once. The gene calls are TRBV5-6 and TRBJ1-2; 7 positions agree with TRBD1. Germline lookup yields CDR1 SGHDT and CDR2 YYEEEE. Losses at the gene ends were 6 bases for V and 1 base for J; bases not matched to a gene: 6. This CDR3 region has 14 residues. The CDR3: CASKVRQGNYGYTF. The CDR3 DNA reads as TGTGCCAGCAAGGTCCGACAGGGTAACTATGGCTACACCTTC. Full variable domain (missing parts from reference TRBV5-6 and TRBJ1-2): DAGVTQSPTHLIKTRGQQVTLRCSPKSGHDTVSWYQQALGQGPQFIFQYYEEEERQRGNFPDRFSGHQFPNYSSELNVNALLLGDSALYLCASKVRQGNYGYTFGSGTRLTVV.

V is TRBV29-1 and J is TRBJ2-5; 8 bases line up with TRBD1. Germline V gene sequence: CDR1 SQVTM, CDR2 ANQGSEA. The ends lost 3 bases at V and 1 base at J; junction bases unmatched: 13. The CDR3 has 17 residues. The CDR3 here is CSVDGVRTGSTQETQYF. The CDR3 DNA reads TGCAGCGTTGATGGGGTGAGGACAGGGTCGACCCAAGAGACCCAGTACTTC.

In this sample, this clone turned up many times. V usage is TRBV19 and J usage is TRBJ2-7; D could derive from TRBD1 or TRBD2 (5 bases each). The CDR3 loop spans 14 amino acids. The ends were cut back, 9 bases at V and 1 base at J, with 16 bases in the middle. Germline loops: CDR1 LNHDA, CDR2 SQIVND (reference sequence). CDR3 DNA: TGTGCCAGCCGCCGGGACGGCGGTTCCTACGAGCAGTACTTC. The encoded protein is CASRRDGGSYEQYF.

This clone was detected only once. The gene calls are TRBV7-2 and TRBJ2-7, with D possibly matching TRBD1 (5 bases). CDR3 length: 13 amino acids. V dropped 3 bases and J dropped 3 bases, with 9 bases sitting between them. Germline V CDR1 and CDR2: SGHTA, FQGNSA. CDR3 residues: CASSLDINYEQYF. For the CDR3, the DNA is TGTGCCAGCAGCTTGGACATAAACTACGAGCAGTACTTC. The full variable domain, its missing parts supplied by reference TRBV7-2 and TRBJ2-7, is GAGVSQSPSNKVTEKGKDVELRCDPISGHTALYWYRQSLGQGLEFLIYFQGNSAPDKSGLPSDRFSAERTGGSVSTLTIQRTQQEDSAVYLCASSLDINYEQYFGPGTRLTVT.

The V gene is TRBV9, the J gene TRBJ2-5, with D possibly being TRBD2 (7 bases). Trimming removed 1 base from V and 5 bases from J, with 15 bases in between. CDR1 is SGDLS and CDR2 is YYNGEE in the germline V gene. The CDR3 contains 15 residues. The CDR3 sequence: CASSVSGGAPETQYF. CDR3 bases: TGTGCCAGCAGCGTAAGTGGGGGGGCCCCGGAGACCCAGTACTTC.

The chain employs TRBV13 and TRBJ2-3; 13 bases align to TRBD2. The CDR3 spans 17 residues. Per the germline V gene, CDR1 is PRHDT and CDR2 is FYEKMQ (reference sequence). V gave up 4 bases and J gave up 1 base; unmatched junction bases: 5. CDR3 sequence (DNA): TGTGCCAGCAGCTCGACTAGCGGGGGGCTCGGCACAGATACGCAGTATTTT. This translates into CASSSTSGGLGTDTQYF.

This clone was observed a few times. The chain couples TRBV29-1 to TRBJ1-2; D remains ambiguous. The CDR3 is made up of 13 amino acids. Trimming left V 4 bases short and J 8 bases short, with 17 bases between. Germline V gene sequence: CDR1 SQVTM, CDR2 ANQGSEA. Written as DNA, the CDR3 is TGCAGCGTTGTGGGTTGGGGATATGAGGGCTACACCTTC. Amino acids: CSVVGWGYEGYTF.

This chain links TRBV5-5 with TRBJ2-7; 8 nucleotides line up with TRBD1. Germline V gene sequence: CDR1 SGHKS, CDR2 YYEKEE (reference sequence). Trimming removed 4 bases from V and 3 bases from J; junction bases left unmatched: 6. The CDR3 runs 14 residues. In DNA form, the CDR3 reads TGTGCCAGCAGCGGGGGACAGGAAAGCTACGAGCAGTACTTC. Translation: CASSGGQESYEQYF.

The V call is TRBV2, the J call TRBJ2-3, with TRBD2 as a possible D gene (5 bases). This CDR3 contains 16 residues. V lost 4 bases, J lost 2 bases, and 16 bases lay in between. Germline CDR1 is SNHLY and CDR2 is FYNNEI. This CDR3 is CASSGERGFVTDTQYF. In nucleotides, the CDR3 is TGTGCCAGCAGTGGTGAACGGGGATTTGTCACAGATACGCAGTATTTT.

V usage is TRBV7-9 and J usage is TRBJ2-2, with D perhaps TRBD2 (5 bases). V lost 0 bases and J lost 7, with 9 bases in between. Germline V lookup: CDR1 SEHNR, CDR2 FQNEAQ (reference sequence). CDR3 length: 14 amino acids. The CDR3 DNA reads as TGTGCCAGCAGCTTAGCCGGGGATGACGGGGAGCTGTTTTTT. Translated, it gives CASSLAGDDGELFF.

The V and J genes are TRBV21-1 and TRBJ1-6. TRBV21-1 constitutes a pseudogene. The CDR3 has 17 amino acids. CDR3 DNA sequence: TGTGCCAGCATCACTCCTGGGTCGGGGGTAATGGGTTCACCCCTCCACTTT. Translating gives CASITPGSGVMGSPLHF.

The chain recombines TRBV7-9 with TRBJ2-3, with D perhaps TRBD1 (6 bases). Trimming shortened V by 6 bases and J by 1 base, and 17 bases separated the two germline ends. Germline values: CDR1 SEHNR, CDR2 FQNEAQ (reference sequence). The CDR3 consists of 16 residues. The CDR3: CASRFGQGIRTDTQYF. The CDR3 DNA follows: TGTGCCAGCAGGTTCGGCCAGGGGATACGCACAGATACGCAGTATTTT.

This clone was seen only once. The chain has TRBV6-1 and TRBJ2-7; the match to TRBD1 covers 7 bases. The CDR3 consists of 14 residues. The germline V gene encodes CDR1 MNHNS and CDR2 SASEGT. J lost 6 bases, V lost 4 bases, and 9 bases had no gene match. The CDR3 loop reads CASSGQGFWSEQYF. The DNA for the CDR3 is TGTGCCAGCAGTGGACAGGGTTTCTGGAGCGAGCAGTACTTC.

The gene calls are TRBV18 and TRBJ1-2; 8 positions agree with TRBD1. Germline V gene data show CDR1 as KGHSH and CDR2 as LQKENI. The CDR3 is 15 residues long. V was pared by 6 bases and J by 4 bases, with 10 bases of the junction left unmatched. The CDR3 nucleotides read TGTGCCAGCTCCCCCCCCCAGGGGGCTGGCTATGGCTACACCTTC. Translation gives CASSPPQGAGYGYTF.

The rearrangement joins TRBV11-2 to TRBJ2-2; 11 positions match TRBD1. The CDR3 is 15 residues long. Germline lookup yields CDR1 SGHAT and CDR2 FQNNGV. With V trimmed by 6 bases and J by 6 bases, 6 bases remained unmatched. In DNA, the CDR3 is TGTGCCAGCAGTTGGACAGGGGGCTTCCCCGGGGAGCTGTTTTTT. This gives the protein CASSWTGGFPGELFF.

The V and J genes are TRBV30 and TRBJ2-2, with D perhaps given as TRBD1 or TRBD2 (5 bases each). The germline V and J ends were trimmed by 2 bases and 4 bases, with 14 bases remaining between them. This CDR3 region has 15 residues. Germline assignment: CDR1 GTSNPN and CDR2 SVGIG (reference sequence). CDR3 nucleotides: TGTGCCTGGAGTCGGGACGGCCTAGCCACCGGGGAGCTGTTTTTT. This gives the protein CAWSRDGLATGELFF.

The rearrangement uses TRBV6-1 and TRBJ2-2, with D hard to call. Germline CDR1 MNHNS, CDR2 SASEGT. This CDR3 comprises 14 residues. Trimming left V 5 bases short and J 8 bases short, with 15 bases between. CDR3 residues: CASSRDPGSGELFF. The CDR3 DNA is TGTGCCAGCAGTAGAGACCCCGGATCTGGGGAGCTGTTTTTT.

DNA for the CDR3: TGTGCCAGCGCCGCCGGGGACAGGGGCTCCTACGAGCAGTACTTC. This encodes CASAAGDRGSYEQYF. The rearrangement uses TRBV2 and TRBJ2-7; TRBD1 aligns across 10 bases. V trimming: 8 bases; J trimming: 0 bases; junction bases outside the gene matches: 7. This CDR3 is 15 amino acids long. Germline loops: CDR1 SNHLY, CDR2 FYNNEI.

V usage is TRBV18 and J usage is TRBJ2-1; 7 nucleotides match TRBD1. Germline CDR1 KGHSH, CDR2 LQKENI. With 6 bases clipped from V and 5 bases from J, the junction kept 4 bases outside the gene matches. This CDR3 has 13 amino acids. DNA of the CDR3: TGTGCCAGCTCGGGACAGAAGGACAATGAGCAGTTCTTC. Translating gives CASSGQKDNEQFF.

The chain couples TRBV5-6 to TRBJ2-7; D is uncertain. Trimming pared 2 bases from V and 2 bases from J, leaving 8 bases between. The germline gives CDR1 SGHDT, CDR2 YYEEEE. The CDR3 sequence is 13 residues long. This chain's CDR3 is CASSFDPAYEQYF. The CDR3 DNA reads TGTGCCAGCAGCTTCGACCCGGCCTACGAGCAGTACTTC. Full variable domain (rest looked up from reference TRBV5-6 and TRBJ2-7): DAGVTQSPTHLIKTRGQQVTLRCSPKSGHDTVSWYQQALGQGPQFIFQYYEEEERQRGNFPDRFSGHQFPNYSSELNVNALLLGDSALYLCASSFDPAYEQYFGPGTRLTVT.

The chain has TRBV4-1 and TRBJ1-1; D is uncertain. The V end was cut by 1 base, the J end by 1 base, with 10 bases between. The CDR3 length is 15 residues. Germline CDR1 MGHRA, CDR2 YSYEKL. The CDR3 DNA reads as TGCGCCAGCAGCCAAGGGGCGACTCCGAACACTGAAGCTTTCTTT. This encodes CASSQGATPNTEAFF.

The rearrangement joins TRBV4-1 to TRBJ2-5, with TRBD1 matching over 7 bases. The germline V gene encodes CDR1 MGHRA and CDR2 YSYEKL. J gave up 0 bases and V 3 bases, and 10 bases lay outside the gene matches. This CDR3 is 17 amino acids long. The CDR3 is CASSQYVPGQNQETQYF. DNA of the CDR3: TGCGCCAGCAGCCAGTATGTACCGGGACAGAACCAAGAGACCCAGTACTTC.

V and J are TRBV6-6 and TRBJ2-7; the D gene is possibly TRBD2 (6 bases). Germline CDR1 and CDR2: MNHNY and SVGAGI (reference sequence). CDR3 size: 14 residues. Trimming left V 1 base short and J 5 bases short, with 12 bases between. The CDR3 protein is CASSYFPEGNEQYF. The DNA for the CDR3 is TGTGCCAGCAGTTACTTTCCGGAGGGCAACGAGCAGTACTTC.

V gene TRBV18 combines with J gene TRBJ2-7; 11 bases are a match to TRBD1. The CDR3 is 13 residues long. Germline V gives CDR1 KGHSH, CDR2 LQKENI. The V and J ends lost 6 bases and 7 bases, in that order; junction bases with no gene match: 5. The CDR3 loop reads CASSAGQGEEQYF. The CDR3 region has the DNA TGTGCCAGCTCGGCGGGACAGGGGGAAGAGCAGTACTTC.